This TCR beta chain appears in the sequencing data of a study of blood T cell repertoires in COVID-19. In the study overall: Acute and convalescent COVID-19 samples came from the United States, Italy and Spain. PBMCs, B-cell-depleted T cells, or T cells provided the cDNA or gDNA that made up the material.

Germline V gene sequence: CDR1 LNHDA, CDR2 SQIVND (reference sequence). Trimming at V came to 0 bases and at J to 8 bases, leaving 9 bases not matched to a gene. The length of the CDR3 is 15 residues. Only in-frame clones appear in the TCRdb table, and some are missing; sequencing was by immunoSEQ multiplex PCR. The table has tens of thousands of clones, roughly four fifths seen once; the top ten hold 7% to 9%. Sequencing was performed on peripheral blood. This clonotype originated in a human donor in a cohort sampled during active COVID-19. The chain is built from TRBV19 and TRBJ1-2; 7 nucleotides align to TRBD1. The CDR3 DNA reads as TGTGCCAGTAGTATAGACCCAACGACAGGGTTCGGCTACACCTTC. Amino acid sequence: CASSIDPTTGFGYTF.